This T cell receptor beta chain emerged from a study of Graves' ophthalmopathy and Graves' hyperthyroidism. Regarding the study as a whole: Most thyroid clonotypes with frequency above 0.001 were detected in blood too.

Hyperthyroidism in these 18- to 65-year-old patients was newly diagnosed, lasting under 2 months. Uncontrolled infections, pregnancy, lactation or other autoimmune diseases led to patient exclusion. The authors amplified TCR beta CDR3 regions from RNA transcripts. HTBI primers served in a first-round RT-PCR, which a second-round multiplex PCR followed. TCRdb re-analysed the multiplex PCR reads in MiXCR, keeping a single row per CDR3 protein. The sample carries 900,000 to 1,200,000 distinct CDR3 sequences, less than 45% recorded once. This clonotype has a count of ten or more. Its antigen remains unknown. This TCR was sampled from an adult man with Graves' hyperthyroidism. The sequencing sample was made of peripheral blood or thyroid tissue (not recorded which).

The CDR3 protein is CSVYVDTIYF. The CDR3, as DNA: TGCAGCGTTTATGTGGACACCATATATTTT. The chain combines TRBV29-1 with TRBJ1-3; D unresolved. The CDR3 runs to 10 residues. V dropped 5 bases and J dropped 8 bases, with 7 bases sitting between them. The germline CDR1 and CDR2 sequences are SQVTM and ANQGSEA.